The T cell receptor beta chain under discussion was sequenced for a study of cytomegalovirus exposure and HLA in healthy donors. Study results and limitations: Specific recognition of CMV antigens was confirmed in vitro for a few chains (all CMV-associated). Accurate prediction of HLA-A and HLA-B alleles (for most subjects) was reportedly achieved from TCR beta sequences. Later, TCR association rates were found to vary by HLA locus, highest for DRB1 and lowest for HLA-C. The authors enumerated roughly 160 TCR beta chains as linked to cytomegalovirus.

The PCR was carried out with 60 Vbeta primers and 13 Jbeta primers. Repertoires were generated with immunoSEQ multiplex PCR, while TCRdb's copy carries only in-frame clones and drops some. This repertoire shows hundreds of thousands of clones, 77% found once; its top ten account for about 2.5%. Concerning this clone itself: Its antigen is unidentified.

This CDR3 region has 16 residues. Trimming cost V 2 bases and J 2 bases; bases outside gene matches: 2. Germline V gives CDR1 MNHEY, CDR2 SVGAGI. This TCR derives from a woman aged 60-70 years in good health and CMV-seropositive. This sequence joins TRBV6-5 and TRBJ2-7, with TRBD2 matching 14 bases. The specimen sequenced was PBMCs. CDR3 residues: CASSYGTSGGAYEQYF. Here the CDR3 DNA reads TGTGCCAGCAGTTACGGGACTAGCGGGGGAGCCTACGAGCAGTACTTC.